This T cell receptor beta chain was sequenced in a study of blood T cell repertoires in COVID-19. Across the whole study: T cells, B-cell-depleted T cells, or PBMCs supplied cDNA or gDNA.

The CDR3 is 15 residues long. Original processing notes: Estimation of nucleated cell counts relied on the amplification of reference gene primers. Profiling relied on immunoSEQ multiplex PCR, and the TCRdb table lists in-frame clones only, not all of them. V, J and clone size reflect that table, while D and trimming were determined from the DNA. The data hold 200,000 to 250,000 clones, with approximately 87% observed a single time. Sequenced material: peripheral blood. The TCR comes from a woman in her seventies with active or convalescent COVID-19. The chain recombines TRBV21-1 with TRBJ2-7; the D call TRBD1 from the table was never checked on the DNA. TRBV21-1 is given as a pseudogene. In nucleotides, the CDR3 is TGTGCCAGCACCCGGCTCTTAGGCAGGGGGGCCGAGCAGTACTTC. Its protein is CASTRLLGRGAEQYF.